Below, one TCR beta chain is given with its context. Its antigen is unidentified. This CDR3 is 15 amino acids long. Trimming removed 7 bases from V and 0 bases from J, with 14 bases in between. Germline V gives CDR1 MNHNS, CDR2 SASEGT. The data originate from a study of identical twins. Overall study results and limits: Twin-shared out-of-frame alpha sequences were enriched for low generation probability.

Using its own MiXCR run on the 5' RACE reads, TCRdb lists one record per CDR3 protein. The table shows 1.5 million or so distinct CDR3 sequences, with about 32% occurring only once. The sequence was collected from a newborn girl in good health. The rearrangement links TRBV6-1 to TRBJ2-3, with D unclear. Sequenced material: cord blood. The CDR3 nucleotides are TGTGCCAGCACCCTGGTAGTTCCTAGCACAGATACGCAGTATTTT. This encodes CASTLVVPSTDTQYF.